The clone carrying this T cell receptor (beta chain) showed up just a few times. What it binds is unknown. The entirety of the isolated RNA underwent reverse transcription, so expressed TCRB transcripts were sequenced. TCRdb keeps only in-frame clones here, not all; method: immunoSEQ multiplex PCR. The sample contains hundreds of thousands of clones, roughly 12% of which appear only once. The data were obtained in a study of beta chain features in type 1 diabetes. Study observations and caveats: Shorter templates may be favored by PCR, equally so in patients and controls. TCRB CDR3s were moderately but significantly shorter in Type 1 diabetes patients in all four CD4+ subsets.

Trimming removed 5 bases at V and 2 bases at J, with 15 bases between. This CDR3 is 14 amino acids long. CDR1 SQVTM and CDR2 ANQGSEA come from the germline V gene. The receptor was isolated from a man aged 18 to 29 with type 1 diabetes. Sequencing used naive CD4+ T cells from blood. The chain recombines TRBV29-1 with TRBJ2-5; perhaps TRBD2 as D (8 bases). CDR3 in amino acids: CSVRGGQTQETQYF. As DNA, the CDR3 is TGCAGCGTTCGGGGGGGACAGACGCAAGAGACCCAGTACTTC.